These 2 T cell receptor beta chains were sequenced from one sample in a study of cytomegalovirus exposure and HLA in healthy donors. This PCR relied on a set of 60 Vbeta primers and 13 Jbeta primers. The data were produced by immunoSEQ multiplex PCR, yet TCRdb's version contains in-frame clones alone and is incomplete. The sample contains about 88,000 clones, under 85% of which appear only once. The sequencing input was PBMCs. These receptors all stem from a man younger than 40 in good health and CMV-seronegative.

The genes are TRBV30 and TRBJ1-1; tentatively, D is TRBD1 (6 bases). The ends were cut back, 3 bases at V and 7 bases at J, with 15 bases in the middle. Germline CDR1 is GTSNPN and CDR2 is SVGIG (reference sequence). The CDR3 has 13 residues. CDR3 protein: CAWSPAGAIEAFF. DNA of the CDR3: TGTGCCTGGAGCCCGGCGGGGGCGATTGAAGCTTTCTTT.

The V call is TRBV27, the J call TRBJ1-1, with a weak D call TRBD1 (5 bases). V was pared by 4 bases and J by 1 base, with 22 bases between. The CDR3 consists of 18 residues. Germline CDR1 reads MNHEY; CDR2 reads SMNVEV (reference sequence). The CDR3 reads CASSSHVLGAVWNTEAFF. Written as DNA, the CDR3 is TGTGCCAGCAGTTCACACGTCCTAGGGGCGGTATGGAACACTGAAGCTTTCTTT.